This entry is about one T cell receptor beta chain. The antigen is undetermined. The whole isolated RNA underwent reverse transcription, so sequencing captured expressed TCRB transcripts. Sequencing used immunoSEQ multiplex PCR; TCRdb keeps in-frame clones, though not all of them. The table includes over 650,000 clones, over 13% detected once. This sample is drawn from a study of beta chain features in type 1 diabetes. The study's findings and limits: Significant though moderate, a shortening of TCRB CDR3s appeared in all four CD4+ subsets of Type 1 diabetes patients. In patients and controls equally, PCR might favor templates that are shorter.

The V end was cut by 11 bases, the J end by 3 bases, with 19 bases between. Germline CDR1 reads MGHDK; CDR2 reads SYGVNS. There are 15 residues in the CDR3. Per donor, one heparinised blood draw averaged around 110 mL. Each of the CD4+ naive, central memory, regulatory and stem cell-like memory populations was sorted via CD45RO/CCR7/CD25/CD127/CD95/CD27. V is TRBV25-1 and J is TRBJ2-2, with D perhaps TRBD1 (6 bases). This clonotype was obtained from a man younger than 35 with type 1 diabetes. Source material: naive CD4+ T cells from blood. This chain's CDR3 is CASSQPGQYTGELFF. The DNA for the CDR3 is TGTGCCTCTTCTCAGCCTGGACAGTACACCGGGGAGCTGTTTTTT.